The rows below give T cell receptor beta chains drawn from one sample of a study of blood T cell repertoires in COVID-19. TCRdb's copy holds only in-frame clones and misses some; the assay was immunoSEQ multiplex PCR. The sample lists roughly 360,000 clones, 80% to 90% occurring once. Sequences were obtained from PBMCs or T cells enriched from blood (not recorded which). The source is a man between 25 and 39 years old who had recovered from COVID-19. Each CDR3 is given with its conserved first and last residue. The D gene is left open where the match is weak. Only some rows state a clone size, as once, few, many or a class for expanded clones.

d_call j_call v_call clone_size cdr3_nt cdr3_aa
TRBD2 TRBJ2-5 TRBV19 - TGTGCCAGTAGAAGGGGAGCGGGGGGCCCCCGGCAAGAGACCCAGTACTTC CASRRGAGGPRQETQYF
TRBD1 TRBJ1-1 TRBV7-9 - TGTGCCAGCAGCTCGCGAGAACAGGGGGGCACTGAAGCTTTCTTT CASSSREQGGTEAFF
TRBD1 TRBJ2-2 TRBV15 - TGTGCCACCAGCGGGGGACAGATGAACACCGGGGAGCTGTTTTTT CATSGGQMNTGELFF
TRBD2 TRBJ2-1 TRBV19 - TGTGCCAGTAGCAGGACTAGCGGGGGCCTCAATGAGCAGTTCTTC CASSRTSGGLNEQFF
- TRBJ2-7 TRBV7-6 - TGTGCCAGCAGCTTAGCCCAGGGCGAGCAGTACTTC CASSLAQGEQYF
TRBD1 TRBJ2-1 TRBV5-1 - TGCGCCAGCAACCCGGGACAGGGTTTAGGTGAGCAGTTCTTC CASNPGQGLGEQFF
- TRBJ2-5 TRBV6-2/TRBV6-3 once TGTGCCAGCAGTTACTCGAATGAGATCGAAGAGACCCAGTACTTC CASSYSNEIEETQYF
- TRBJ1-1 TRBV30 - TGTGCCTGGAGTGTAGGAGGGCTGAACACTGAAGCTTTCTTT CAWSVGGLNTEAFF
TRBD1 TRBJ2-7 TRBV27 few TGTGCCAGCACTTCCTGGGACAGGGGTTACGAGCAGTACTTC CASTSWDRGYEQYF
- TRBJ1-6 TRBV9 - TGTGCCAGCAGCTCGACCGGAGAGGGTTATAATTCACCCCTCCACTTT CASSSTGEGYNSPLHF
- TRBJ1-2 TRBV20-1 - TGCAGTGCTAGTAGTGGGGGCCTGGGCTATGGCTACACCTTC CSASSGGLGYGYTF
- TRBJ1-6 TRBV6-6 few TGTGCCAGCAGTCGAGAGGGTAGCTCCTATAATTCACCCCTCCACTTT CASSREGSSYNSPLHF
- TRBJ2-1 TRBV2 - TGTGCCAGCAACCGGGGCTCCTACAATGAGCAGTTCTTC CASNRGSYNEQFF
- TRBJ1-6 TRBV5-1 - TGCGCCAGCACCACTCAGGGTTCACCCCTCCACTTT CASTTQGSPLHF
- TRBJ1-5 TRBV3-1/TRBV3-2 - TGTGCCAGCAGCCAAGCAGGGGGCAATCAGCCCCAGCATTTT CASSQAGGNQPQHF
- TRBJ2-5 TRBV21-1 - TGTGCCAGCAGCAAACCAATCGGGGGGACAGGGGTTGTAGAGACCCAGTACTTC CASSKPIGGTGVVETQYF
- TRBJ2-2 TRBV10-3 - TGTGCCATCGCCAGGGAATGGGGTGCCGGGGAGCTGTTTTTT CAIAREWGAGELFF
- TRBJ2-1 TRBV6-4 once TGTGCCAGCAGTGCCCTAAGCGGCCGCTCCTACAATGAGCAGTTCTTC CASSALSGRSYNEQFF
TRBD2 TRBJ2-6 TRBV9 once TGTGCCAGCAGCCCGGGGGGGACTGGGGCCAACGTCCTGACTTTC CASSPGGTGANVLTF
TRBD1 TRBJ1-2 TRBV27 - TGTGCCAGCCGTGGTTTCGAACAGGGGAACTATGGCTACACCTTC CASRGFEQGNYGYTF
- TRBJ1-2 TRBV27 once TGTGCCAGCAGTTTTGTGGGAGACTATGGCTACACCTTC CASSFVGDYGYTF
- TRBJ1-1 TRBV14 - TGTGCCAGCAGCCAAGAGCGGGGGAGGGCTGAAGCTTTCTTT CASSQERGRAEAFF
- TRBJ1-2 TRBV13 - TGTGCCAGCTTCTGGGGGCAGGGCTCCTATGGCTACACCTTC CASFWGQGSYGYTF
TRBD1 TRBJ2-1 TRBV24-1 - TGTGCCACCAGTGATCGCGGGACAGGGGAGCAGTTCTTC CATSDRGTGEQFF
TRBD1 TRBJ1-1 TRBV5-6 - TGTGCCAGCAGCTCCGACAGGGGGGGATTGAACACTGAAGCTTTCTTT CASSSDRGGLNTEAFF
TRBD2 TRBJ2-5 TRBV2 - TGTGCCAGCAGCCGGACTAGCGGAAGAGAGACCCAGTACTTC CASSRTSGRETQYF
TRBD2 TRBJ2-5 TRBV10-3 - TGTGCCACCGGGGGGGGCGGGGGGGCCAGAGGAGAGACCCAGTACTTC CATGGGGGARGETQYF
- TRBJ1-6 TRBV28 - TGTGCCAGCAGTTTAGGCAGAATCGAATCACCCCTCCACTTT CASSLGRIESPLHF
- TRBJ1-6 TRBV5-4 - TGTGCCAGCAGCTTGAGTTGGGGGGCACCCCTCCACTTT CASSLSWGAPLHF